Below are 11 T cell receptor beta chains sequenced from a single sample in a study of glioma-infiltrating T cells. The iRepertoire nested amplicon-rescue multiplex PCR amplified TCR alpha and beta CDR3s from RNA. TCRdb independently ran MiXCR on the multiplex PCR reads; one entry per CDR3 protein. The sample contains about 110,000 distinct CDR3 sequences, approximately 26% of which appear only once. The sequenced sample was glioma tissue, nonneoplastic brain tissue, or PBMCs (not recorded which). All receptors derive from a human donor with low-grade glioma or glioblastoma, undergoing nonglioma brain surgery, or in good health (not recorded which).

The J gene is TRBJ2-3, the V gene TRBV9, with D hard to call. The CDR3 spans 15 residues. Trimming cost V 1 base and J 2 bases, with 11 bases left between them. The germline V gene encodes CDR1 SGDLS and CDR2 YYNGEE. CDR3 nucleotides: TGTGCCAGCAGCGTAAACCGATATTCCACAGATACGCAGTATTTT. Its protein is CASSVNRYSTDTQYF.

By its share, this clonotype is medium-sized. The rearrangement links TRBV20-1 to TRBJ1-1; D might be TRBD1 (5 bases). The V gene lost 6 bases and the J gene lost 1 base, with 9 bases spanning the gap. The CDR3 is 12 residues long. The germline CDR1 and CDR2 sequences are DFQATT and SNEGSKA (reference sequence). The CDR3 DNA sequence: TGCAGTGCGCCCCAGGGGAACACTGAAGCTTTCTTT. It codes for CSAPQGNTEAFF.

This clonotype was counted ten times or more. The rearrangement uses TRBV27 and TRBJ2-1, with 10 positions matching TRBD2. CDR3 length: 16 amino acids. Germline V gene sequence: CDR1 MNHEY, CDR2 SMNVEV (reference sequence). V lost 4 bases to trimming and J lost 7 bases; unmatched junction nucleotides: 10. The chain's CDR3 is CASSSGPGLALNEQFF. CDR3 bases: TGTGCCAGCAGTTCCGGACCGGGACTAGCGCTAAATGAGCAGTTCTTC.

The chain recombines TRBV30 with TRBJ2-7; possibly TRBD1 or TRBD2 for D (5 bases each). The CDR3 spans 16 residues. With 5 bases removed from V and 0 bases from J, the gap between germline ends came to 20 bases. From germline, CDR1 is GTSNPN and CDR2 SVGIG (reference sequence). The CDR3 protein is CAWAYWRTKTSYEQYF. CDR3 nucleotide sequence: TGTGCCTGGGCCTACTGGAGGACAAAAACCTCCTACGAGCAGTACTTC.

This clonotype was detected only a few times. The V call is TRBV3-1, the J call TRBJ2-3; no definite D call. CDR3 size: 14 residues. CDR1 and CDR2 (germline): LGHDT, YNNKEL (reference sequence). Between the trimmed V and J ends, which lost 8 bases and 0 bases, there was a span of 12 bases. The CDR3 region has the DNA TGTGCCAGCCGCCCCCGACTGAGCACAGATACGCAGTATTTT. Its protein product is CASRPRLSTDTQYF.

Worth noting for this clonotype: The junction shows a germline mismatch at one end, possibly a read error. The chain links TRBV6-2 or TRBV6-3 to TRBJ2-2; possible D gene TRBD2, 5 bases. The CDR3 length is 15 residues. The germline V gene encodes CDR1 MNHEY and CDR2 SVGEGT. The CDR3 sequence is CASSPPGLNTGEPFF. The CDR3 region has the DNA TGTGCCAGCAGTCCACCGGGCCTGAACACCGGGGAGCCGTTTTTT.

This clonotype was seen just once. CDR3 bases: TGCAGCGTTGAAGAACTGGGGCCGATAGCTTTCTTT. Residues: CSVEELGPIAFF. V is TRBV29-1 and J is TRBJ1-1; D might be TRBD1 (5 bases). Germline CDR1 is SQVTM and CDR2 is ANQGSEA. The CDR3 spans 12 residues. Trimming took off 0 bases at V and 10 bases at J, with 12 bases between the two ends. The full variable domain, rest sourced from reference TRBV29-1 and TRBJ1-1, is SAVISQKPSRDICQRGTSLTIQCQVDSQVTMMFWYRQQPGQSLTLIATANQGSEATYESGFVIDKFPISRPNLTFSTLTVSNMSPEDSSIYLCSVEELGPIAFFGQGTRLTVV.

This clonotype was counted at least ten times. The rearrangement joins TRBV7-2 to TRBJ1-3; possibly TRBD1 for D (6 bases). The CDR3 sequence is 14 residues long. Germline V CDR1 and CDR2: SGHTA, FQGNSA. With 2 bases removed from V and 1 base from J, the gap between germline ends came to 6 bases. The CDR3 here is CASSLRGSGNTIYF. Written as DNA, the CDR3 is TGTGCCAGCAGCTTAAGGGGGTCTGGAAACACCATATATTTT.

This clonotype was recorded at least ten times. V and J are TRBV7-8 and TRBJ2-5; maybe TRBD1 (5 bases). Germline V lookup: CDR1 SGHVS, CDR2 FQNEAQ. This CDR3 is built from 13 residues. Trimming took 5 bases from V and 4 from J, leaving 11 bases between them. The CDR3 DNA sequence: TGTGCCAGCAGCGAGCTAGGGGCAGAGACCCAGTACTTC. The encoded protein is CASSELGAETQYF.

About this clonotype: One base away lies a much larger clone, so this may be a sequencing read error. The chain recombines TRBV3-1 with TRBJ1-1, with D unclear. From germline, CDR1 is LGHDT and CDR2 YNNKEL (reference sequence). The CDR3 runs 12 residues. In nucleotides, the CDR3 is TGTGCCAACAGCCAAGCCGCCACTGAAGCTTTCTTT. This translates into CANSQAATEAFF.

In the case of this clonotype: A much larger clonotype is one base distant, so this may be a read error. No conserved phenylalanine or tryptophan ends this CDR3, so it is likely a read error. The rearrangement uses TRBV5-4 and TRBJ1-2; D is uncertain. Trimming stripped 0 bases from V and 0 bases from J, with 9 bases between. The CDR3 covers 15 residues. Germline CDR1 SGHNT, CDR2 YYREEE (reference sequence). For the CDR3, the DNA is TGTGCCAGCAGCTTGGATTGGGAGGCTAACTATGGCTACACCCTC. It is translated as CASSLDWEANYGYTL.